Presented here are 23 T cell receptor beta chains from one specimen sequenced in a study of shared clonotypes between healthy human individuals (dated by TCRdb to 2020 to 2021). The library was generated by the immunoSEQ multiplex PCR assay. Drawn from immuneACCESS, this table holds only the in-frame rearrangements with V and J called that TCRdb kept. Clones are partly lost; checked studies trace under half to an unresolved V gene and leave the rest unexplained. Present in this sample are hundreds of thousands of clones, 90% to 97% of which were seen just once. The top ten hold approximately 0.12% of the sample. CD8 naive samples were obtained by positive selection for CCR7 among CD45RO-negative cells, yielding a CD45RA+CCR7+ population from which TemRA cells were excluded. Sequenced: naive CD8+ T cells sorted from blood. Explained via the paper, the cell subset or site label denotes: CD45RA+CCR7+. The receptors were gathered from a young woman in good health.

The chain has TRBV28 and TRBJ2-1; D is unresolved. The CDR3 is 13 residues long. Looked up from germline, CDR1 is MDHEN and CDR2 is SYDVKM. Trimming removed 6 bases at V and 7 bases at J, with 13 bases between. In DNA form, the CDR3 reads TGTGCCAGCAGCCGTTCGTCTAATAATGAGCAGTTCTTC. The encoded protein is CASSRSSNNEQFF.

V and J are TRBV19 and TRBJ1-1; weak D call: TRBD1 (6 bases). The CDR3 runs 14 residues. V lost 4 bases and J 1 base, leaving 10 bases between the germline ends. Germline assignment: CDR1 LNHDA and CDR2 SQIVND (reference sequence). The CDR3: CASSRRDKNTEAFF. CDR3 coding DNA: TGTGCCAGTAGTAGGCGGGACAAGAACACTGAAGCTTTCTTT.

This clone was seen just once. This chain connects TRBV19 to TRBJ1-1; D is undetermined. Trimming took off 3 bases at V and 0 bases at J, with 8 bases between the two ends. This CDR3 is built from 14 residues. Germline assignment: CDR1 LNHDA and CDR2 SQIVND (reference sequence). CDR3 DNA sequence: TGTGCCAGTAGTATCGCCCTGGTGAACACTGAAGCTTTCTTT. This sequence encodes CASSIALVNTEAFF.

The chain links TRBV9 to TRBJ2-1; 10 bases line up with TRBD2. The V gene's germline CDR1 is SGDLS and CDR2 YYNGEE. The CDR3 is 16 amino acids. V gave up 3 bases and J gave up 2 bases; unmatched junction bases: 5. In DNA form, the CDR3 reads TGTGCCAGCAGCGAGAGCGGGAGGGGGACCTACAATGAGCAGTTCTTC. Its protein product is CASSESGRGTYNEQFF.

The chain carries TRBV9 and TRBJ2-5, with 10 bases identical to TRBD2. The CDR3 length is 17 residues. CDR1 and CDR2 from the germline V gene are SGDLS and YYNGEE. Trimming took 1 base from V and 4 from J; bases not matched to a gene: 10. CDR3 sequence reads: CASSVSLAGEWVETQYF. CDR3 DNA: TGTGCCAGCAGCGTATCGCTAGCGGGAGAGTGGGTAGAGACCCAGTACTTC.

This chain uses TRBV10-3 with TRBJ2-5; D unresolved. Germline assignment: CDR1 ENHRY and CDR2 SYGVKD. This CDR3 contains 12 residues. The germline V and J ends were trimmed by 4 bases and 7 bases, with 10 bases remaining between them. This CDR3 is CAISVDLGTQYF. The DNA of the CDR3 is TGTGCCATCAGTGTTGACCTGGGGACCCAGTACTTC.

The chain recombines TRBV29-1 with TRBJ2-7; 7 nucleotides match TRBD2. V lost 8 bases to trimming and J lost 1 base; unmatched junction nucleotides: 8. Per germline, CDR1 SQVTM and CDR2 ANQGSEA. The CDR3 consists of 13 residues. The CDR3 bases are TGCAGCATTATCCCGGGACTATCCTACGAGCAGTACTTC. Protein: CSIIPGLSYEQYF.

Concerning this clone: Distinct nucleotide sequences in the sample also encode this CDR3. This chain joins TRBV19 and TRBJ1-5; tentatively, D is TRBD1 (5 bases). The CDR3 extends over 14 amino acids. From germline, CDR1 is LNHDA and CDR2 SQIVND (reference sequence). Trimming took 3 bases from V and 4 from J, leaving 10 bases between them. CDR3 sequence (DNA): TGTGCCAGTAGTATCAGAGACAGTAATCAGCCCCAGCATTTT. This encodes CASSIRDSNQPQHF. Combining the CDR3 with reference TRBV19 and TRBJ1-5 gives the whole variable domain DGGITQSPKYLFRKEGQNVTLSCEQNLNHDAMYWYRQDPGQGLRLIYYSQIVNDFQKGDIAEGYSVSREKKESFPLTVTSAQKNPTAFYLCASSIRDSNQPQHFGDGTRLSIL.

The chain employs TRBV5-6 and TRBJ2-7; 7 bases fit TRBD1. This CDR3 contains 15 residues. Looked up from germline, CDR1 is SGHDT and CDR2 is YYEEEE. V was pared by 0 bases and J by 3 bases, with 6 bases of the junction left unmatched. Written as DNA, the CDR3 is TGTGCCAGCAGCTTGGCTAGGGCAGGGGGCTACGAGCAGTACTTC. Protein: CASSLARAGGYEQYF.

This sequence joins TRBV10-2 and TRBJ2-3; the match to TRBD2 covers 9 bases. Looked up from germline, CDR1 is WSHSY and CDR2 is SAAADI. J lost 2 bases, V lost 3 bases, and 3 bases had no gene match. The CDR3 is 15 residues long. CDR3 sequence (DNA): TGCGCCAGCAGTGACCTAGCGGGATCCACAGATACGCAGTATTTT. This sequence encodes CASSDLAGSTDTQYF.

The gene calls are TRBV6-5 and TRBJ2-7; unclear D gene. The CDR3 extends over 15 amino acids. Germline V CDR1 and CDR2: MNHEY, SVGAGI. The V end was cut by 2 bases, the J end by 0 bases, with 11 bases between. The CDR3: CASSYSPPSSYEQYF. CDR3 sequence (DNA): TGTGCCAGCAGTTACAGCCCACCCAGCTCCTACGAGCAGTACTTC.

The chain combines TRBV7-6 with TRBJ2-7; D may be TRBD1 (6 bases). There are 18 residues in the CDR3. Trimming left V 5 bases short and J 2 bases short, with 25 bases between. Germline loops: CDR1 SGHVS, CDR2 FNYEAQ. DNA for the CDR3: TGTGCCAGCAGCACCAATCCTACCGGGACAACTCCGCCCTACGAGCAGTACTTC. Amino acids: CASSTNPTGTTPPYEQYF.

This chain links TRBV28 with TRBJ2-3, with D perhaps TRBD1 (5 bases). This CDR3 spans 15 amino acids. V was shortened by 5 bases and J by 6 bases, with 18 bases between the two germline ends. Per the germline V gene, CDR1 is MDHEN and CDR2 is SYDVKM. CDR3 DNA: TGTGCCAGCAGTGGTGTGTGGGAAGGGGCCGATACGCAGTATTTT. Translating it yields CASSGVWEGADTQYF.

The chain joins TRBV13 to TRBJ1-6, with D unresolved. CDR3 length equals 15 residues. Trimming stripped 1 base from V and 7 bases from J, with 11 bases between. CDR1 is PRHDT and CDR2 is FYEKMQ in the germline V gene (reference sequence). Written as DNA, the CDR3 is TGTGCCAGCAGCTTAGTGTCCTTAGGGAATTCACCCCTCCACTTT. This codes for CASSLVSLGNSPLHF. Full variable domain (rest looked up from reference TRBV13 and TRBJ1-6): AAGVIQSPRHLIKEKRETATLKCYPIPRHDTVYWYQQGPGQDPQFLISFYEKMQSDKGSIPDRFSAQQFSDYHSELNMSSLELGDSALYFCASSLVSLGNSPLHFGNGTRLTVT.

This clone has a single count. CDR3 in DNA: TGTGCCAGCATGTGGGGAAATGAGCAGTTCTTC. Translation: CASMWGNEQFF. The chain joins TRBV27 to TRBJ2-1; no definite D call. Germline CDR1 reads MNHEY; CDR2 reads SMNVEV (reference sequence). CDR3 length equals 11 residues. V lost 7 bases to trimming and J lost 7 bases, with 8 bases between them.

The rearrangement links TRBV4-2 to TRBJ2-1, with 11 bases lining up with TRBD2. V gave up 0 bases and J gave up 6 bases; unmatched junction bases: 7. The length of the CDR3 is 17 residues. Germline V gene lookup returns CDR1 LGHNA and CDR2 YNFKEQ. The CDR3, as DNA: TGTGCCAGCAGCCAAGAAGTAGCGGGAGGGGGGATCAATGAGCAGTTCTTC. It yields the protein CASSQEVAGGGINEQFF.

This clone was observed a single time. V and J are TRBV7-9 and TRBJ1-2, with 8 bases fitting TRBD1. V dropped 3 bases and J dropped 4; count of bases not matched to a gene: 1. The germline CDR1 and CDR2 sequences are SEHNR and FQNEAQ (reference sequence). The CDR3 is 13 residues long. The CDR3 sequence is CASSLDRVYGYTF. The CDR3 nucleotides are TGTGCCAGCAGCTTGGACAGGGTCTATGGCTACACCTTC.

In DNA, the CDR3 is TGTGCCATCACCGGGACAGGGGGGTACAATGAGCAGTTCTTC. Translated: CAITGTGGYNEQFF. The chain employs TRBV15 and TRBJ2-1; 11 bases line up with TRBD1. Germline CDR1 reads LNHNV; CDR2 reads YYDKDF (reference sequence). The trim removed 10 bases at V and 4 bases at J, leaving 6 bases unmatched. This CDR3 spans 14 amino acids. The full variable domain, its missing parts supplied by reference TRBV15 and TRBJ2-1, is DAMVIQNPRYQVTQFGKPVTLSCSQTLNHNVMYWYQQKSSQAPKLLFHYYDKDFNNEADTPDNFQSRRPNTSFCFLDIRSPGLGDTAMYLCAITGTGGYNEQFFGPGTRLTVL.

The CDR3 DNA follows: TGTGCCAGCAGTTTGGAAGCGGGAGGCTGGGACGAGCAGTACTTC. This codes for CASSLEAGGWDEQYF. The chain has TRBV27 and TRBJ2-7; 9 nucleotides line up with TRBD2. Looked up from germline, CDR1 is MNHEY and CDR2 is SMNVEV (reference sequence). V dropped 3 bases and J dropped 5; count of bases not matched to a gene: 8. The CDR3 covers 15 residues.

This clone was observed once. The CDR3 coding sequence is TGCGCCAGCAGCTTGAAGGGCTACGAGCAGTACTTC. Translating gives CASSLKGYEQYF. The chain is built from TRBV5-1 and TRBJ2-7; D call uncertain. V gave up 1 base and J gave up 3 bases, with 5 bases separating them. Germline CDR1 reads SGHRS; CDR2 reads YFSETQ. CDR3 length: 12 residues.

The V and J genes are TRBV10-3 and TRBJ2-1; TRBD2 aligns across 7 bases. The V segment lost 3 bases and the J segment 7 bases; nucleotides outside the gene matches: 12. CDR3 length: 16 residues. Germline CDR1 is ENHRY and CDR2 is SYGVKD. CDR3 DNA: TGTGCCATCAGTGACACGCCCAGGACTAGTGTTAATGAGCAGTTCTTC. It codes for CAISDTPRTSVNEQFF.

This sequence joins TRBV7-3 and TRBJ2-1; 9 nucleotides agree with TRBD2. This CDR3 has 16 residues. V dropped 5 bases and J dropped 8; count of bases not matched to a gene: 13. The V gene's germline CDR1 is SGHTA and CDR2 FQGTGA. The CDR3 reads CASSPIAGEGYDEQFF. Here the CDR3 DNA reads TGTGCCAGCAGCCCAATAGCGGGAGAGGGTTACGATGAGCAGTTCTTC.

The J gene is TRBJ2-1, the V gene TRBV29-1; possible D gene TRBD2, 5 bases. The germline gives CDR1 SQVTM, CDR2 ANQGSEA. The CDR3 is 16 amino acids. V was cut by 3 bases and J by 2 bases, with 17 bases left in between. In nucleotides, the CDR3 is TGCAGCGTTGACCTTGCTAGCCATTCAGCCTACAATGAGCAGTTCTTC. Its protein is CSVDLASHSAYNEQFF.